The 22 T cell receptor beta chains listed next were all sequenced from one sample in a study of human T cells and chemical hapten exposure. TCRdb re-derived calls from the RACE reads in MiXCR, one entry per CDR3 protein. The table lists some 90,000 distinct CDR3 sequences, over 8% of them singletons. Sample time point: healthy volunteer bleed at 2 weeks. Extraction yielded total RNA from whole blood (unfractionated). The specimen sequenced was whole blood. The receptors here all came from a female donor in good health. Some clones in this sample may be carry-over from other donors' samples.

This rearrangement joins TRBV2 to TRBJ2-5; TRBD1 agrees at 7 bases. The CDR3 extends over 15 amino acids. Trimming took 7 bases from V and 2 from J; bases not matched to a gene: 10. Germline lookup yields CDR1 SNHLY and CDR2 FYNNEI. The CDR3 sequence is CASTRDSPAQETQYF. CDR3 sequence (DNA): TGTGCCAGCACCCGGGACAGCCCAGCTCAAGAGACCCAGTACTTC.

This clonotype was counted a few times. The CDR3 DNA reads as TGTGCCAGCAGTCCACCCACGGGACTAGCTTCCACAGATACGCAGTATTTT. It codes for CASSPPTGLASTDTQYF. The genes are TRBV6-6 and TRBJ2-3; TRBD2 agrees at 9 bases. Germline assignment: CDR1 MNHNY and CDR2 SVGAGI (reference sequence). With 5 bases clipped from V and 2 bases from J, the junction kept 11 bases outside the gene matches. The CDR3 loop spans 17 amino acids.

Ten or more counts support this clonotype. The chain joins TRBV12-3 or TRBV12-4 to TRBJ2-3; no clear D. With 2 bases removed from V and 0 bases from J, the gap between germline ends came to 12 bases. There are 16 residues in the CDR3. CDR3 bases: TGTGCCAGCAGTTTATTTGGGATTTCTAGCACAGATACGCAGTATTTT. Residues: CASSLFGISSTDTQYF.

The rearrangement uses TRBV3-1 and TRBJ2-4; D uncertain. Germline V gene lookup returns CDR1 LGHDT and CDR2 YNNKEL (reference sequence). The CDR3 length is 13 residues. With 1 base removed from V and 6 bases from J, the gap between germline ends came to 7 bases. The CDR3 nucleotides read TGTGCCAGCAGCCAAGGGACGATAAACATTCAGTACTTC. This translates into CASSQGTINIQYF.

The sample holds many counts of this clonotype. The J gene is TRBJ2-4, the V gene TRBV20-1; D call uncertain. The CDR3 runs to 15 residues. Germline CDR1 DFQATT, CDR2 SNEGSKA (reference sequence). Trimming shortened V by 6 bases and J by 2 bases, and 17 bases separated the two germline ends. CDR3 in amino acids: CSATRLYDSKNIQYF. DNA of the CDR3: TGCAGTGCCACCCGTCTGTACGATTCCAAAAACATTCAGTACTTC.

V usage is TRBV12-3 or TRBV12-4 and J usage is TRBJ1-1, with unresolved D. The CDR3 extends over 13 amino acids. Trimming removed 1 base from V and 4 bases from J, with 7 bases in between. In DNA, the CDR3 is TGTGCCAGCAGTTTAGGGGTAGCCACTGAAGCTTTCTTT. Amino acid sequence: CASSLGVATEAFF.

This clonotype was detected a few times. V gene TRBV5-1 combines with J gene TRBJ2-1; 9 bases match TRBD2. The CDR3 runs to 15 residues. Per germline, CDR1 SGHRS and CDR2 YFSETQ. The ends lost 6 bases at V and 4 bases at J; junction bases unmatched: 8. In DNA, the CDR3 is TGCGCCAGCATCCAACTAGCGGGCCATTACAATGAGCAGTTCTTC. Its translation: CASIQLAGHYNEQFF.

The rearrangement links TRBV5-1 to TRBJ2-3; D remains ambiguous. CDR1 and CDR2 (germline): SGHRS, YFSETQ. The CDR3 runs 19 residues. V dropped 0 bases and J dropped 1 base, with 21 bases sitting between them. The CDR3 nucleotides are TGCGCCAGCAGCTTGGTTCTGAGCAATGTGCCAACCCGCACAGATACGCAGTATTTT. This codes for CASSLVLSNVPTRTDTQYF.

This clonotype was observed a handful of times. J is TRBJ2-5 and V is TRBV28, with a tentative D call TRBD1 (6 bases). CDR1 MDHEN and CDR2 SYDVKM come from the germline V gene. The V and J ends lost 8 bases and 2 bases respectively, with 9 bases between them. This CDR3 region has 12 residues. The CDR3 sequence is CASGQYQETQYF. DNA for the CDR3: TGTGCCAGCGGACAGTATCAAGAGACCCAGTACTTC.

This clonotype turned up a few times. CDR3 DNA sequence: TGCAGTGCTGGTGATACGCAGTATTTT. Translating it yields CSAGDTQYF. The chain joins TRBV20-1 to TRBJ2-3, with D hard to call. Germline-derived CDR1 and CDR2 are DFQATT and SNEGSKA (reference sequence). Deletions cut 5 bases from V and 6 bases from J, with 3 bases between. This CDR3 has 9 amino acids.

CDR3 region: CASSVEGQGVMNTEAFF. CDR3 coding DNA: TGTGCCAGCAGCGTAGAAGGACAGGGGGTGATGAACACTGAAGCTTTCTTT. The chain joins TRBV9 to TRBJ1-1; 10 bases are a match to TRBD1. The CDR3 runs to 17 residues. After removal of 0 bases from V and 0 bases from J, the junction contained 5 bases not matched to a gene. Germline V lookup: CDR1 SGDLS, CDR2 YYNGEE.

This clonotype turned up a few times. The chain has TRBV10-3 and TRBJ1-5; D is ambiguous. Germline V gene sequence: CDR1 ENHRY, CDR2 SYGVKD. The CDR3 contains 14 residues. V lost 4 bases and J 3 bases, leaving 10 bases between the germline ends. CDR3 in amino acids: CAISVAQNNQPQHF. Written as DNA, the CDR3 is TGTGCCATCAGTGTAGCACAGAACAATCAGCCCCAGCATTTT.

This clonotype was seen a few times. The gene calls are TRBV7-2 and TRBJ2-5; D uncertain. CDR3 length: 14 amino acids. Germline V lookup: CDR1 SGHTA, CDR2 FQGNSA. V shed 5 bases and J shed 4 bases, with 14 bases lying between them. CDR3 bases: TGTGCCAGCAGCCTCTCCACCGTTACAGAGACCCAGTACTTC. Translated, it gives CASSLSTVTETQYF.

The sample holds a few counts of this clonotype. The chain carries TRBV20-1 and TRBJ2-2; the D call may be TRBD1 or TRBD2 (5 bases each). The CDR3 has 14 residues. Trimming stripped 6 bases from V and 0 bases from J, with 11 bases between. The germline V gene encodes CDR1 DFQATT and CDR2 SNEGSKA (reference sequence). The CDR3 DNA sequence: TGCAGTGCCCCGAGGGGCTCGAACACCGGGGAGCTGTTTTTT. Protein product: CSAPRGSNTGELFF.

The chain employs TRBV11-3 and TRBJ2-2; 8 bases map to TRBD2. V lost 0 bases to trimming and J lost 0 bases; unmatched junction nucleotides: 0. The CDR3 is 16 amino acids. Germline V gives CDR1 SGHNT, CDR2 YENEEA. CDR3 coding DNA: TGTGCCAGCAGCTTAGATAGCGGGACGAACACCGGGGAGCTGTTTTTT. Translation: CASSLDSGTNTGELFF.

This clonotype has a count of ten or more. The V and J genes are TRBV14 and TRBJ2-1; D perhaps matches TRBD2 (5 bases). This CDR3 region has 17 residues. Trimming left V 1 base short and J 3 bases short, with 16 bases between. Germline V gene lookup returns CDR1 SGHDN and CDR2 FVKESK. As DNA, the CDR3 is TGTGCCAGCAGCCAAGCAGCTAGTGCGGGCCGCTACAATGAGCAGTTCTTC. It is translated as CASSQAASAGRYNEQFF.

V gene TRBV2 combines with J gene TRBJ2-5, with TRBD1 as a possible D gene (6 bases). Per germline, CDR1 SNHLY and CDR2 FYNNEI. CDR3 length: 13 residues. The ends were cut back, 6 bases at V and 2 bases at J, with 10 bases in the middle. CDR3 region: CASSQDRQETQYF. CDR3 DNA: TGTGCCAGCAGCCAGGACAGACAAGAGACCCAGTACTTC.

This clonotype came up a few times. The gene calls are TRBV19 and TRBJ2-5; D gene uncertain. V was cut by 4 bases and J by 2 bases, with 14 bases left in between. CDR1 and CDR2 from the germline V gene are LNHDA and SQIVND (reference sequence). The CDR3 totals 15 residues. CDR3 amino acids: CASSRDFNRQETQYF. Here the CDR3 DNA reads TGTGCCAGTAGTAGGGATTTTAACCGGCAAGAGACCCAGTACTTC.

In its sample, this clonotype was seen many times. J is TRBJ2-7 and V is TRBV9, with 8 bases fitting TRBD2. This CDR3 has 14 amino acids. Trimming took 0 bases from V and 5 from J; bases not matched to a gene: 4. Germline CDR1 is SGDLS and CDR2 is YYNGEE. CDR3 in amino acids: CASSVELAEDEQYF. The CDR3, as DNA: TGTGCCAGCAGCGTAGAACTAGCGGAGGACGAGCAGTACTTC. The entire variable domain, with the rest obtained from reference TRBV9 and TRBJ2-7, is as follows: DSGVTQTPKHLITATGQRVTLRCSPRSGDLSVYWYQQSLDQGLQFLIQYYNGEERAKGNILERFSAQQFPDLHSELNLSSLELGDSALYFCASSVELAEDEQYFGPGTRLTVT.

In this sample, this clonotype turned up a few times. CDR3 DNA: TGCGCCAGCAGTCAAAGATGGGCCGGGATCAAAAACATTCAGTACTTC. It codes for CASSQRWAGIKNIQYF. The chain is built from TRBV23-1 and TRBJ2-4, with TRBD2 as a possible D gene (5 bases). TRBV23-1 qualifies as an ORF whose function is uncertain. The CDR3 has 16 amino acids. Trimming shortened V by 2 bases and J by 3 bases, and 14 bases separated the two germline ends.

This clonotype was seen repeatedly, ten times or more. This chain connects TRBV5-6 to TRBJ2-3; 8 bases are a match to TRBD2. Per germline, CDR1 SGHDT and CDR2 YYEEEE. This CDR3 has 14 amino acids. J gave up 5 bases and V 1 base, and 3 bases lay outside the gene matches. The CDR3 DNA follows: TGTGCCAGCAGCTTGAGCGGGAGTGAAGATACGCAGTATTTT. This gives the protein CASSLSGSEDTQYF.

This clonotype was seen a few times. CDR3 region: CASSDTGFGYEQYF. The CDR3 DNA reads as TGTGCCAGCAGTGACACAGGGTTCGGGTACGAGCAGTACTTC. This sequence joins TRBV25-1 and TRBJ2-7; D might be TRBD1 (6 bases). V was clipped by 3 bases and J by 4 bases, with 13 bases between them. This CDR3 comprises 14 residues. Germline assignment: CDR1 MGHDK and CDR2 SYGVNS.